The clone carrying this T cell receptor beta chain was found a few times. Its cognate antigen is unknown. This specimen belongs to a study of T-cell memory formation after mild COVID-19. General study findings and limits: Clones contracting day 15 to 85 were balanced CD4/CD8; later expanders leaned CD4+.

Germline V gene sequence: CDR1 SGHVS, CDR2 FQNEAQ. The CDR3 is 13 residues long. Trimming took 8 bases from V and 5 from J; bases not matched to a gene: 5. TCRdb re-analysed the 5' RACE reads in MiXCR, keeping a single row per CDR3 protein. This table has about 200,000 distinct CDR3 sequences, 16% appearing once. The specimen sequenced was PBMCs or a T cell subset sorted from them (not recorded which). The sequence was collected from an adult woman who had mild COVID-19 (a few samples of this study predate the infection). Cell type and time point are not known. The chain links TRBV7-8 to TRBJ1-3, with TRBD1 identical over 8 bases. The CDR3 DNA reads TGTGCCAGCTCCGACAGGGGAAGAAACACCATATATTTT. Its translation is CASSDRGRNTIYF.